Shown below are 30 T cell receptor beta chains from a single sample sequenced in a study of blood T cells in healthy people across ages. The use of a sample-barcoded 5' primer and a J-beta primer mix characterized a second PCR of roughly 7 to 11 cycles. TCRdb independently ran MiXCR on the 5' RACE reads; one entry per CDR3 protein. The repertoire holds some 800,000 distinct CDR3 sequences, 40% to 50% seen once, with approximately 20% in the top ten. Source material: blood. These receptors all stem from a man between 60 and 70 years old in good health.

This clonotype came up many times. The chain is built from TRBV20-1 and TRBJ2-7; TRBD2 might be the D (7 bases). V was shortened by 6 bases and J by 6 bases, with 15 bases between the two germline ends. CDR1 and CDR2 (germline): DFQATT, SNEGSKA (reference sequence). The CDR3 consists of 12 residues. CDR3 region: CSARGAAGEQYF. CDR3 DNA sequence: TGCAGTGCCCGGGGGGCAGCCGGCGAGCAGTACTTC.

This clonotype was observed a few times. V is TRBV6-2 or TRBV6-3 and J is TRBJ1-6; 9 positions agree with TRBD1. Germline trimming cut 7 bases from V and 15 bases from J; bases unmatched to any gene: 7. The CDR3 runs to 12 residues. Germline V gene data show CDR1 as MNHEY and CDR2 as SVGEGT. CDR3 protein: CASNTGGWILHF. The CDR3 nucleotides are TGTGCCAGCAATACAGGGGGCTGGATCCTCCACTTT.

The V and J genes are TRBV9 and TRBJ1-3, with D tentatively TRBD1 (6 bases). V lost 3 bases and J lost 2, with 15 bases in between. This CDR3 is built from 16 residues. From germline, CDR1 is SGDLS and CDR2 YYNGEE. The CDR3 DNA reads TGTGCCAGCAGCGCGGGGGCCCGGACGACTGGAAACACCATATATTTT. This codes for CASSAGARTTGNTIYF.

The V and J genes are TRBV20-1 and TRBJ2-1; D not certain. This CDR3 has 14 residues. Germline V gene lookup returns CDR1 DFQATT and CDR2 SNEGSKA (reference sequence). Trimming stripped 4 bases from V and 5 bases from J, with 15 bases between. This CDR3 is CSANQMGNHNEQFF. DNA of the CDR3: TGCAGTGCTAACCAAATGGGGAACCACAATGAGCAGTTCTTC.

There are a few counts of this clonotype. This chain connects TRBV6-2 or TRBV6-3 to TRBJ2-2; tentatively, D is TRBD1 (5 bases). There are 15 residues in the CDR3. Looked up from germline, CDR1 is MNHEY and CDR2 is SVGEGT. Between the trimmed V and J ends, which lost 6 bases and 2 bases, there was a span of 13 bases. The DNA of the CDR3 is TGTGCCAGCAGCCGACAGACTGGTAACACCGGGGAGCTGTTTTTT. Residues: CASSRQTGNTGELFF.

This clonotype is a singleton in its sample. The chain recombines TRBV5-4 with TRBJ2-1, with 8 nucleotides matching TRBD2. The DNA end is more similar to TRBJ2-7, so the J call may be wrong. CDR3 length equals 15 residues. Germline CDR1 reads SGHNT; CDR2 reads YYREEE (reference sequence). CDR3 nucleotide sequence: TGTGCCAGCAGCTTGACGGGGGGGGCCCACAATGAGCAGTACTTC. Translated: CASSLTGGAHNEQYF.

A remark on this clonotype: A read error may explain this, as a much larger clone is one base away. The chain has TRBV24-1 and TRBJ2-6; 8 bases fit TRBD1. Germline V gives CDR1 KGHDR, CDR2 SFDVKD. The CDR3 is 16 residues long. Unmatched junction bases numbered 4, after V lost 3 bases and J lost 4 bases. The chain's CDR3 is CATSDPQGDGANVLTF. CDR3 coding DNA: TGTGCCACCAGTGATCCACAGGGGGACGGGGCCAACGTCCTGACTTTC.

In its sample, this clonotype was seen a few times. V usage is TRBV4-3 and J usage is TRBJ2-7, with D perhaps TRBD1 (6 bases). Trimming removed 4 bases at V and 0 bases at J, with 13 bases between. In germline, CDR1 is LGHNA, CDR2 YSLEER. The CDR3 is made up of 15 amino acids. The chain's CDR3 is CASSRNQGSSYEQYF. CDR3 nucleotides: TGCGCCAGCAGCCGGAATCAGGGGAGCTCCTACGAGCAGTACTTC.

With regard to this clonotype: One end of the junction fails to match germline, which may point to a read error. The CDR3 DNA reads as TGCACCAGCGCCAGGGGGCCCCAAGAGACCCAGTACTTC. It encodes CTSARGPQETQYF. This chain links TRBV5-1 with TRBJ2-5; TRBD1 matches at 8 bases. CDR3 length: 13 amino acids. The germline V gene encodes CDR1 SGHRS and CDR2 YFSETQ.

This sequence joins TRBV6-2 or TRBV6-3 and TRBJ2-2, with a possible D match to TRBD2 (5 bases). V was clipped by 5 bases and J by 4 bases, with 11 bases between them. Germline V gene lookup returns CDR1 MNHEY and CDR2 SVGEGT. The CDR3 spans 14 residues. In DNA, the CDR3 is TGTGCCAGCAGTCCTCAGGACTTCACCGGGGAGCTGTTTTTT. This encodes CASSPQDFTGELFF.

The genes are TRBV7-9 and TRBJ1-2; perhaps TRBD1 as D (5 bases). Germline V gives CDR1 SEHNR, CDR2 FQNEAQ (reference sequence). The CDR3 is made up of 15 amino acids. V dropped 5 bases and J dropped 0 bases, with 13 bases sitting between them. CDR3 sequence reads: CASSRRDGPNYGYTF. The CDR3 coding sequence is TGTGCCAGCAGCCGACGGGACGGACCTAACTATGGCTACACCTTC.

The rearrangement uses TRBV3-1 and TRBJ1-2; the D gene is possibly TRBD1 (6 bases). Germline lookup yields CDR1 LGHDT and CDR2 YNNKEL (reference sequence). V gave up 0 bases and J gave up 7 bases, with 15 bases separating them. The CDR3 extends over 15 amino acids. CDR3 DNA sequence: TGTGCCAGCAGCCAAGAAAGCAGGGGCGAAGCTGGCTACACCTTC. This gives the protein CASSQESRGEAGYTF.

This chain links TRBV5-5 with TRBJ1-5, with D maybe TRBD1 (6 bases). Trimming removed 4 bases from V and 5 bases from J, with 13 bases in between. The CDR3 has 14 amino acids. Germline CDR1 and CDR2: SGHKS and YYEKEE (reference sequence). For the CDR3, the DNA is TGTGCCAGCAGCCCGGGACACCGAGATCAGCCCCAGCATTTT. Translated: CASSPGHRDQPQHF.

A word on this clonotype: One end of the junction fails to match germline, which may point to a read error. The V call is TRBV10-3, the J call TRBJ2-4; 10 bases fit TRBD1. Per germline, CDR1 ENHRY and CDR2 SYGVKD. CDR3 length: 16 amino acids. In DNA, the CDR3 is TGTGCCGTCAGTGCTGCCCCGGGACAGGGGTCCTACGAGCGGTACTTC. It encodes CAVSAAPGQGSYERYF.

For this clonotype: The final CDR3 position lacks the conserved phenylalanine or tryptophan, pointing to a likely read error. The chain combines TRBV7-2 with TRBJ2-1, with 8 bases that match TRBD2. V lost 4 bases and J lost 8; bases outside the gene matches: 7. This CDR3 comprises 14 residues. Germline CDR1 SGHTA, CDR2 FQGNSA. This CDR3 is CASSSSGGFHEQFL. CDR3 DNA sequence: TGTGCCAGCAGCTCCAGCGGGGGATTTCATGAGCAGTTCTTA.

Notes on this clonotype: This may be a read error: a much more frequent sequence differs by one nucleotide. J is TRBJ2-6 and V is TRBV29-1; possibly TRBD1 for D (6 bases). Germline V gene sequence: CDR1 SQVTM, CDR2 ANQGSEA. The CDR3 extends over 13 amino acids. The V end lost 7 bases, the J end lost 4 bases, and 11 bases lay between the germline ends. This CDR3 reads CSGTGSGANVLTF. DNA of the CDR3: TGCAGCGGTACAGGGTCCGGGGCCAACGTCCTGACTTTC.

This clonotype was seen only a few times. The J gene is TRBJ2-3, the V gene TRBV18; D is possibly TRBD2 (6 bases). The V end was cut by 6 bases, the J end by 3 bases, with 13 bases between. The germline gives CDR1 KGHSH, CDR2 LQKENI. This CDR3 contains 14 residues. Here the CDR3 DNA reads TGTGCCAGCTCTACTGTCGGGGGAACAGATACGCAGTATTTT. Amino acids: CASSTVGGTDTQYF.

This clonotype was detected only a few times. This chain links TRBV4-1 with TRBJ2-1, with a weak D call TRBD2 (7 bases). CDR3 length equals 17 residues. In germline, CDR1 is MGHRA, CDR2 YSYEKL. V was trimmed by 0 bases and J by 7 bases, leaving 19 bases between them. The CDR3 loop is CASSQDSSRGGGNEQFF. The CDR3 DNA is TGCGCCAGCAGCCAAGATTCCTCGAGGGGGGGCGGGAATGAGCAGTTCTTC.

This clonotype was counted only a few times. J is TRBJ1-2 and V is TRBV28; no definite D call. The V and J ends lost 2 bases and 4 bases respectively, with 11 bases between them. Germline-derived CDR1 and CDR2 are MDHEN and SYDVKM. The CDR3 length is 14 residues. The CDR3 reads CASSLPGRPYGYTF. CDR3 DNA: TGTGCCAGCAGTTTACCGGGTAGACCCTATGGCTACACCTTC.

V and J are TRBV7-3 and TRBJ2-1; the D gene could be TRBD1 or TRBD2 (5 bases each). Germline values: CDR1 SGHTA, CDR2 FQGTGA. With 1 base removed from V and 6 bases from J, the gap between germline ends came to 13 bases. This CDR3 is built from 15 residues. DNA of the CDR3: TGTGCCAGCAGCTTAAGGGGGACGGGCCTCAATGAGCAGTTCTTC. It specifies CASSLRGTGLNEQFF. Combining the CDR3 with reference TRBV7-3 and TRBJ2-1 gives the whole variable domain GAGVSQTPSNKVTEKGKYVELRCDPISGHTALYWYRQSLGQGPEFLIYFQGTGAADDSGLPNDRFFAVRPEGSVSTLKIQRTERGDSAVYLCASSLRGTGLNEQFFGPGTRLTVL.

V and J are TRBV7-6 and TRBJ2-1; 7 bases map to TRBD1. This CDR3 is built from 14 residues. The germline gives CDR1 SGHVS, CDR2 FNYEAQ. The junction had 5 bases not matched to a gene; V was cut back by 4 bases and J by 5 bases. In DNA, the CDR3 is TGTGCCAGCAGCTCCTACAGGGGTCACAATGAGCAGTTCTTC. Its protein product is CASSSYRGHNEQFF.

The table lists this clonotype with a few counts. The rearrangement uses TRBV29-1 and TRBJ2-7; D is uncertain. Per germline, CDR1 SQVTM and CDR2 ANQGSEA. CDR3 length: 13 amino acids. V lost 6 bases and J 1 base, leaving 13 bases between the germline ends. CDR3 DNA sequence: TGCAGCGTGCGGCCGCTCAAATCCTACGAGCAGTACTTC. It codes for CSVRPLKSYEQYF.

The chain is built from TRBV5-1 and TRBJ2-3; D not certain. Germline values: CDR1 SGHRS, CDR2 YFSETQ. Trimming pared 2 bases from V and 4 bases from J, leaving 23 bases between. The CDR3 is 18 residues long. The CDR3: CASSFKRRQDGGADTQYF. In DNA, the CDR3 is TGCGCCAGCAGCTTCAAAAGGCGCCAGGACGGCGGCGCAGATACGCAGTATTTT.

CDR3 loop: CASSLEGKGFKEKLFF. CDR3 coding DNA: TGTGCCAGCAGCTTAGAGGGTAAAGGTTTCAAAGAAAAACTGTTTTTT. V usage is TRBV11-3 and J usage is TRBJ1-4, with D hard to call. Germline V gives CDR1 SGHNT, CDR2 YENEEA. The CDR3 loop spans 16 amino acids. Trimming pared 0 bases from V and 8 bases from J, leaving 16 bases between. Looking up the rest from reference TRBV11-3 and TRBJ1-4 gives the full variable domain: EAGVVQSPRYKIIEKKQPVAFWCNPISGHNTLYWYLQNLGQGPELLIRYENEEAVDDSQLPKDRFSAERLKGVDSTLKIQPAELGDSAVYLCASSLEGKGFKEKLFFGSGTQLSVL.

This clonotype was picked up a small number of times. This chain links TRBV10-3 with TRBJ2-3; tentative D call: TRBD2 (5 bases). Trimming removed 2 bases from V and 8 bases from J, with 14 bases in between. CDR1 ENHRY and CDR2 SYGVKD come from the germline V gene. The CDR3 consists of 14 residues. The DNA for the CDR3 is TGTGCCATCAGTGAGGGGAGACCCCAGATTACGCAGTATTTT. This translates into CAISEGRPQITQYF.

This clonotype was observed a handful of times. The V and J genes are TRBV13 and TRBJ1-2; TRBD1 is a possible D gene (6 bases). Germline CDR1 and CDR2: PRHDT and FYEKMQ (reference sequence). This CDR3 spans 16 amino acids. With 1 base removed from V and 0 bases from J, the gap between germline ends came to 12 bases. The CDR3 DNA reads TGTGCCAGCAGCTTAGACAGGACAGCGGCTAACTATGGCTACACCTTC. As protein: CASSLDRTAANYGYTF.

This clonotype has a single count. The chain uses TRBV7-9 and TRBJ2-1; D is perhaps TRBD2 (5 bases). V was cut by 4 bases and J by 6 bases, with 19 bases left in between. The CDR3 runs to 16 residues. The germline V gene has CDR1 SEHNR and CDR2 FQNEAQ (reference sequence). The CDR3 protein is CASSSAGLPWSNEQFF. As DNA, the CDR3 is TGTGCCAGCAGCTCCGCTGGACTTCCCTGGTCCAATGAGCAGTTCTTC.

This chain links TRBV7-2 with TRBJ2-1, with TRBD2 identical over 12 bases. CDR3 size: 16 residues. Germline V gene lookup returns CDR1 SGHTA and CDR2 FQGNSA. V trimming: 0 bases; J trimming: 7 bases; junction bases outside the gene matches: 4. CDR3 nucleotides: TGTGCCAGCAGCTTAGCGGCTAGCGGGGGGGCAAATGAGCAGTTCTTC. Protein product: CASSLAASGGANEQFF.

This sequence joins TRBV10-3 and TRBJ1-4; 11 positions match TRBD1. The germline gives CDR1 ENHRY, CDR2 SYGVKD. The junction had 8 bases not matched to a gene; V was cut back by 3 bases and J by 8 bases. The CDR3 extends over 16 amino acids. CDR3 nucleotide sequence: TGTGCCATCAGTGACCCCCGGACAGGGGGCAGGGAAAAACTGTTTTTT. Amino acid sequence: CAISDPRTGGREKLFF.

The chain joins TRBV19 to TRBJ2-4, with D perhaps matching TRBD1 (6 bases). The assigned J gene may be wrong: the sequence end matches TRBJ2-7 better. Germline CDR1 and CDR2: LNHDA and SQIVND (reference sequence). The CDR3 sequence is 16 residues long. CDR3 DNA: TGTGCCAGTAGTATAGTAGCCGGGACATTCTCCTACGAGCAGTACTTC. This encodes CASSIVAGTFSYEQYF.